This is a list of T cell receptor beta chains from one sample in a study of OX40 agonist ivuxolimab in advanced cancers. Libraries were prepared by immunoSEQ multiplex PCR; TCRdb keeps only in-frame clonotypes and omits some of them. This table holds around 14,000 clones, about 93% found once. Sequencing was performed on CD4+ or CD8+ T cells sorted from blood, taken in a trial of the OX40 agonist ivuxolimab. These receptors were collected from an adult with an advanced solid tumor such as melanoma, head and neck, liver or kidney cancer. The CDR3 runs from the conserved cysteine through the conserved F or W. D genes are given only for firm matches. Size tells how often a clone was seen (once, few, many) or the class of an expanded clone, and some rows leave it out.

clone size: NA
J gene: TRBJ1-4
V gene: TRBV7-6
D gene: NA
CDR3 DNA: TGTGCCAGCAGCTTCCCAGGGGTTTTAGGTGAAAAACTGTTTTTT
CDR3 protein: CASSFPGVLGEKLFF

clone size: NA
J gene: TRBJ2-7
V gene: TRBV6-5
D gene: TRBD1
CDR3 DNA: TGTGCCAGCAGCTCCGGACAGGATTTCTACGAGCAGTACTTC
CDR3 protein: CASSSGQDFYEQYF

clone size: NA
J gene: TRBJ1-3
V gene: TRBV10-3
D gene: NA
CDR3 DNA: TGTGCCATCAGTGAGGGTAGCTCTGGAAACACCATATATTTT
CDR3 protein: CAISEGSSGNTIYF

clone size: NA
J gene: TRBJ2-5
V gene: TRBV2
D gene: NA
CDR3 DNA: TGTGCCAGCAGTGAAGCGACCCTCCAAGAGACCCAGTACTTC
CDR3 protein: CASSEATLQETQYF

clone size: NA
J gene: TRBJ1-2
V gene: TRBV14
D gene: TRBD1
CDR3 DNA: TGTGCCAGCAGCCCAGGGGGCGCCTATGGCTACACCTTC
CDR3 protein: CASSPGGAYGYTF

clone size: NA
J gene: TRBJ2-7
V gene: TRBV9
D gene: NA
CDR3 DNA: TGTGCCAGCAGCGTGGACGTGTCCTACGAGCAGTACTTC
CDR3 protein: CASSVDVSYEQYF

clone size: NA
J gene: TRBJ2-1
V gene: TRBV28
D gene: NA
CDR3 DNA: TGTGCCAGCAGTTTAAGAGGGAGTTCTTACAATGAGCAGTTCTTC
CDR3 protein: CASSLRGSSYNEQFF

clone size: NA
J gene: TRBJ1-4
V gene: TRBV28
D gene: NA
CDR3 DNA: TGTGCCAGCAGTTTCCCCAGTACAGTTGAAAAACTGTTTTTT
CDR3 protein: CASSFPSTVEKLFF

clone size: NA
J gene: TRBJ2-1
V gene: TRBV4-1
D gene: TRBD2
CDR3 DNA: TGCGCCAGCAGCCACCGGACTAGCGGGAGGGATCAAGGAGAGCAGTTCTTC
CDR3 protein: CASSHRTSGRDQGEQFF

clone size: NA
J gene: TRBJ1-1
V gene: TRBV28
D gene: TRBD1
CDR3 DNA: TGTGCCAGTTCGGGACAGTTGAACACTGAAGCTTTCTTT
CDR3 protein: CASSGQLNTEAFF

clone size: once
J gene: TRBJ2-7
V gene: TRBV7-3
D gene: TRBD2
CDR3 DNA: TGTGCCAGCAGCTTAACCCTAGCGGGAGGGCCCGAGCAGTACTTC
CDR3 protein: CASSLTLAGGPEQYF

clone size: NA
J gene: TRBJ2-3
V gene: TRBV4-1
D gene: TRBD2
CDR3 DNA: TGCGCCAGCAGCCAAGGGGCCGGGACTACCACAGATACGCAGTATTTT
CDR3 protein: CASSQGAGTTTDTQYF

clone size: NA
J gene: TRBJ1-5
V gene: TRBV28
D gene: TRBD1
CDR3 DNA: TGTGCCAGCAGTGAATTCCGGGACAGGGAGAATCAGCCCCAGCATTTT
CDR3 protein: CASSEFRDRENQPQHF

clone size: NA
J gene: TRBJ1-5
V gene: TRBV28
D gene: NA
CDR3 DNA: TGTGCCAGCAGTTTTCTGGACAGCAATCAGCCCCAGCATTTT
CDR3 protein: CASSFLDSNQPQHF

clone size: NA
J gene: TRBJ2-7
V gene: TRBV11-2
D gene: NA
CDR3 DNA: TGTGCCAGCAGCTTTGGCAGGGGATCCTACGAGCAGTACTTC
CDR3 protein: CASSFGRGSYEQYF

clone size: NA
J gene: TRBJ2-5
V gene: TRBV7-9
D gene: NA
CDR3 DNA: TGTGCCAGCAGCTTTTTCTGGGAGAAGGAGGAGACCCAGTACTTC
CDR3 protein: CASSFFWEKEETQYF

clone size: NA
J gene: TRBJ2-1
V gene: TRBV2
D gene: TRBD2
CDR3 DNA: TGTGCCAGCAGTAAGCGTCAGACTAGCGATTCCGAGCAGTTCTTC
CDR3 protein: CASSKRQTSDSEQFF

clone size: NA
J gene: TRBJ2-7
V gene: TRBV7-6
D gene: NA
CDR3 DNA: TGTGCCAGCAGCTTGGACACCGCCTACGAGCAGTACTTC
CDR3 protein: CASSLDTAYEQYF

clone size: NA
J gene: TRBJ2-1
V gene: TRBV6-5
D gene: NA
CDR3 DNA: TGTGCCAGCAGTTTACAGGGAATCTACAATGAGCAGTTCTTC
CDR3 protein: CASSLQGIYNEQFF

clone size: NA
J gene: TRBJ2-3
V gene: TRBV2
D gene: TRBD2
CDR3 DNA: TGTGCCAGCAGTGAAGAGGAGCTAGCGGGGAGCACAGATACGCAGTATTTT
CDR3 protein: CASSEEELAGSTDTQYF

clone size: NA
J gene: TRBJ1-2
V gene: TRBV11-2
D gene: TRBD1
CDR3 DNA: TGTGCCAGCAGCTTAGAGGTACAGGGGCCTGGCTACACCTTC
CDR3 protein: CASSLEVQGPGYTF

clone size: NA
J gene: TRBJ2-1
V gene: TRBV27
D gene: TRBD1
CDR3 DNA: TGTGCCAGCAGTTTATTAGGACAGGGAAATGAGCAGTTCTTC
CDR3 protein: CASSLLGQGNEQFF

clone size: NA
J gene: TRBJ1-4
V gene: TRBV6-5
D gene: NA
CDR3 DNA: TGTGCCAGCAGTTACGGGGGAAACGAAAAACTGTTTTTT
CDR3 protein: CASSYGGNEKLFF

clone size: NA
J gene: TRBJ2-7
V gene: TRBV27
D gene: NA
CDR3 DNA: TGTGCCAGCAGTTTAGGGGGAACCTACGAGCAGTACTTC
CDR3 protein: CASSLGGTYEQYF

clone size: once
J gene: TRBJ2-1
V gene: TRBV2
D gene: NA
CDR3 DNA: TGTGCCAGCCCCAGCCCCACCTACAATGAGCAGTTCTTC
CDR3 protein: CASPSPTYNEQFF